This T cell receptor (beta chain) was captured in a study of cytomegalovirus exposure and HLA in healthy donors. Measured with immunoSEQ multiplex PCR; TCRdb has only the in-frame clones, and not every one. The table lists 250,000 to 350,000 clones, approximately 88% of them singletons, with over 0.7% in the top ten. With respect to this clone: Its specificity is not known.

CDR3 length: 14 residues. V was cut by 1 base and J by 1 base, with 7 bases left in between. CDR1 and CDR2 (germline): MGHRA, YSYEKL. Regarding the study as a whole: The CMV antigen specificity of a few CMV-associated chains was confirmed through in vitro analysis.

The clonotype comes from a woman younger than 35 in good health and CMV-seronegative. The chain links TRBV4-1 to TRBJ1-2, with D unclear. The specimen was PBMCs. The CDR3 protein is CASSQAPVNYGYTF. CDR3 coding DNA: TGCGCCAGCAGCCAAGCACCGGTTAACTATGGCTACACCTTC.